The 9 T cell receptor beta chains below were found in one sample sequenced in a study of tumor and adjacent non-tumor tissue in lung cancer. The library came from three nested PCR rounds adapted from ARM-PCR protocols. TCRdb reprocessed the multiplex PCR reads with MiXCR, giving one entry per CDR3 protein. The sample records approximately 120,000 distinct CDR3 sequences, 75% being singletons. The template was RNA from unsorted bulk tissue. Sequencing was done on a sample of lung tumor tissue. These TCRs come from an older woman with non-small cell lung cancer.

Comments on this clonotype: Since the CDR3 does not end with the conserved phenylalanine or tryptophan, this likely comes from a read error. The genes are TRBV6-2 or TRBV6-3 and TRBJ2-7; TRBD2 is a possible D gene (6 bases). Germline V gene lookup returns CDR1 MNHEY and CDR2 SVGEGT. V lost 7 bases to trimming and J lost 7 bases, with 20 bases between them. This CDR3 is built from 14 residues. CDR3 sequence: CASNTGSARMEQYL. The CDR3 DNA sequence: TGTGCCAGCAATACCGGGAGCGCCCGGATGGAGCAGTACTTG.

This clonotype occurred many times. V usage is TRBV6-5 and J usage is TRBJ1-1, with TRBD1 matching 7 bases. CDR3 length: 15 amino acids. V dropped 6 bases and J dropped 4; count of bases not matched to a gene: 11. CDR1 is MNHEY, CDR2 SVGAGI, per germline. The CDR3 DNA reads TGTGCCAGCAGCCCTGAGGGGGCGATGTCCACTGAAGCTTTCTTT. Translation gives CASSPEGAMSTEAFF.

There are many counts of this clonotype. This chain joins TRBV12-3 or TRBV12-4 and TRBJ2-2; no clear D. The CDR3 is 13 amino acids. The V end was cut by 6 bases, the J end by 6 bases, with 11 bases between. CDR3 DNA sequence: TGTGCCAGCAGCCTTCCCGTCCCCGGGGAGCTGTTTTTT. Its protein product is CASSLPVPGELFF.

This chain's CDR3 is CASRRSRSWGQETQYF. The DNA for the CDR3 is TGTGCCAGCAGACGTAGCCGAAGCTGGGGTCAAGAGACCCAGTACTTC. The V and J genes are TRBV11-2 and TRBJ2-5; D is uncertain. Looked up from germline, CDR1 is SGHAT and CDR2 is FQNNGV. CDR3 size: 16 residues. Trimming took off 6 bases at V and 2 bases at J, with 19 bases between the two ends.

In this sample, this clonotype turned up once. One end of the junction does not line up with germline, which may come from a read error. This chain joins TRBV29-1 and TRBJ1-5; perhaps TRBD1 as D (5 bases). The CDR3 contains 14 residues. Germline V CDR1 and CDR2: SQVTM, ANQGSEA. CDR3 sequence: CSVLPGQTKGPQHF. CDR3 in DNA: TGCAGCGTCCTCCCGGGGCAGACGAAAGGACCCCAACATTTT.

This clonotype has only one observation. A single base separates this from a much larger clone, so it may be a read error. The V gene is TRBV5-4, the J gene TRBJ2-5, with D possibly being TRBD1 or TRBD2 (6 bases each). CDR3 size: 14 residues. Trimming removed 6 bases from V and 3 bases from J, with 15 bases in between. Germline CDR1 reads SGHNT; CDR2 reads YYREEE (reference sequence). The CDR3 here is CASKGGGHEETQYF. The CDR3 DNA is TGTGCCAGCAAAGGTGGGGGGCACGAAGAGACCCAGTACTTC.

Regarding this clonotype: Since no conserved phenylalanine or tryptophan closes the CDR3, a read error is the likely cause. No DNA is shown, since the ends of the CDR3 on it are uncertain; the CDR3 is the one TCRdb lists. The CDR3 reads CASSQWEGGNEQFL. The chain has TRBV4-3 and TRBJ2-1; TRBD2 is the table's D call, not checked against the DNA. Germline V gene data show CDR1 as LGHNA and CDR2 as YSLEER. The CDR3 spans 14 amino acids, including both terminal residues.

This clonotype appeared once. One junction end does not reproduce the germline sequence, and a read error may be involved. The rearrangement links TRBV11-3 to TRBJ2-1; no clear D gene. Germline V gene data show CDR1 as SGHNT and CDR2 as YENEEA. The CDR3 runs 12 residues. The CDR3: CVSSLDRNEELF. In DNA, the CDR3 is TGTGTCAGCAGCTTAGATAGGAATGAGGAGCTCTTC.

The J gene is TRBJ2-3, the V gene TRBV11-2; 8 bases agree with TRBD1. The trim removed 5 bases at V and 0 bases at J, leaving 4 bases unmatched. The CDR3 spans 15 residues. Germline assignment: CDR1 SGHAT and CDR2 FQNNGV. The CDR3 coding sequence is TGTGCCAGCAGCCGCGGACAGGGCAGCACAGATACGCAGTATTTT. Translating it yields CASSRGQGSTDTQYF.